This paragraph reports one TCR beta chain. Its matching antigen is unknown. The data were obtained in a study of regulatory T cells in long-lasting Graves disease. Study conclusions and caveats: Between persistent patients, about 2,800 public clonotypes were shared, exceeding the approximately 990 shared between new patients. With persistent disease, TRBV28, TRBJ1-2 and TRBJ2-5 were the favored segments. The work looked only at peripheral blood and did not look at thyroid tissue. Small numbers of samples may have cut accuracy.

Noted time point: persistent/refractory GD, antithyroid drugs over 5 years with positive TRAb. Generation of the TCR library employed RNA extracted from PBMCs. Trimming pared 6 bases from V and 3 bases from J, leaving 12 bases between. The CDR3 consists of 14 residues. The V gene's germline CDR1 is SNHLY and CDR2 FYNNEI. Arm-PCR of CDR3 regions and iRepertoire HTBI primers were used to build TCR beta libraries. TCRdb redid the calling of the multiplex PCR reads with MiXCR, one entry per CDR3 protein. The table has 420,000 or so distinct CDR3 sequences, 20% to 30% seen once; the top ten hold about a quarter.

This TCR was recovered from a female donor with Graves disease. The chain joins TRBV2 to TRBJ1-3, with a tentative D call TRBD1 (5 bases). The material sequenced was peripheral blood mononuclear cells (PBMCs), taken when the disease was refractory, from a patient treated with antithyroid drugs. CDR3 protein: CASSGRTSGNTIYF. DNA of the CDR3: TGTGCCAGCAGCGGGAGGACAAGTGGAAACACCATATATTTT.